Following are 5 T cell receptor beta chains from one sample sequenced in a study of blood T cell repertoires in COVID-19. The assay was immunoSEQ multiplex PCR, and TCRdb's table has in-frame clones only and misses some. The sample contains about 230,000 clones, 70% to 85% of which appear only once. Material for sequencing was peripheral blood. Source of these receptors: a man in his forties or fifties who had recovered from COVID-19.

The chain combines TRBV9 with TRBJ2-7; a possible D gene is TRBD1 (6 bases). Trimming took 2 bases from V and 0 from J, leaving 12 bases between them. The CDR3 extends over 15 amino acids. Germline lookup yields CDR1 SGDLS and CDR2 YYNGEE. This chain's CDR3 is CASSVADSPSYEQYF. Written as DNA, the CDR3 is TGTGCCAGCAGCGTGGCGGACAGTCCCTCCTACGAGCAGTACTTC. Full variable domain (remainder filled in from reference TRBV9 and TRBJ2-7): DSGVTQTPKHLITATGQRVTLRCSPRSGDLSVYWYQQSLDQGLQFLIQYYNGEERAKGNILERFSAQQFPDLHSELNLSSLELGDSALYFCASSVADSPSYEQYFGPGTRLTVT.

The gene calls are TRBV6-2 or TRBV6-3 and TRBJ2-1; D is perhaps TRBD2 (5 bases). CDR1 and CDR2 from the germline V gene are MNHEY and SVGEGT. This CDR3 is 15 amino acids long. Trimming removed 0 bases at V and 9 bases at J, with 15 bases between. The CDR3, as DNA: TGTGCCAGCAGTTACTCTACCAGCGGCGGCGGTGAGCAGTTCTTC. This translates into CASSYSTSGGGEQFF.

V usage is TRBV5-4 and J usage is TRBJ1-2; 10 bases are shared with TRBD1. J lost 3 bases, V lost 5 bases, and 7 bases had no gene match. The CDR3 consists of 15 residues. CDR1 and CDR2 from the germline V gene are SGHNT and YYREEE (reference sequence). CDR3 sequence (DNA): TGTGCCAGCAGTTCCGGACAGGGGGGGTACTATGGCTACACCTTC. Translation: CASSSGQGGYYGYTF.

This rearrangement joins TRBV18 to TRBJ1-4; D might be TRBD1 (6 bases). The CDR3 runs 15 residues. Per the germline V gene, CDR1 is KGHSH and CDR2 is LQKENI. V lost 1 base to trimming and J lost 6 bases, with 12 bases between them. CDR3 bases: TGTGCCAGCTCACCACGGACAGATCGCGATGAAAAACTGTTTTTT. It specifies CASSPRTDRDEKLFF.

This clone was seen just once. The chain joins TRBV2 to TRBJ1-3; a weak D match, TRBD1 (6 bases). The CDR3 is 14 amino acids. Trimming removed 3 bases from V and 4 bases from J, with 10 bases in between. CDR1 is SNHLY and CDR2 is FYNNEI in the germline V gene. This chain's CDR3 is CASSDYRVGNTIYF. The CDR3 coding sequence is TGTGCCAGCAGTGATTACAGGGTGGGAAACACCATATATTTT.